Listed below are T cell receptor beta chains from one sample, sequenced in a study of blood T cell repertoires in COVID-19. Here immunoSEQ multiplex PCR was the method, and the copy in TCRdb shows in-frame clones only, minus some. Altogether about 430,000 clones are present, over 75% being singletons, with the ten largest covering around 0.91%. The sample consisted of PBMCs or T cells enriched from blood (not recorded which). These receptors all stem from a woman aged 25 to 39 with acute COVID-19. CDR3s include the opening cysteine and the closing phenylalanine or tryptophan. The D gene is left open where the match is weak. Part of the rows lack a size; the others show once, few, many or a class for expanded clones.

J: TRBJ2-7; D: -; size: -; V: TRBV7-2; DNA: TGTGCCAGCAGCTCAAGAGGGTCCCTGTACGAGCAGTACTTC; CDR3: CASSSRGSLYEQYF
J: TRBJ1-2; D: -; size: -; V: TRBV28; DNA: TGTGCCAGCAGAACCGGGACTCTCCACGGCTACACCTTC; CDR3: CASRTGTLHGYTF
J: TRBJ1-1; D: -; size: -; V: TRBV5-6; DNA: TGTGCCAGCAGCTTCTGGGGGCCTACTGAAGCTTTCTTT; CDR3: CASSFWGPTEAFF
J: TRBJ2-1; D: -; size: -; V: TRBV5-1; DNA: TGCGCCAGCAGCTTGGCGTCCAGCTACAATGAGCAGTTCTTC; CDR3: CASSLASSYNEQFF
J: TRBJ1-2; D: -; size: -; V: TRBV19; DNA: TGTGCCAGTAGTATCGGAGGAGGGGAGTATGGCTACACCTTC; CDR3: CASSIGGGEYGYTF
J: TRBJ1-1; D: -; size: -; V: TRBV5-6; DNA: TGTGCCAGCAGCTTGACACAGGCTGAAGCTTTCTTT; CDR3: CASSLTQAEAFF
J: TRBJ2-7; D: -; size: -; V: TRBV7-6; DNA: TGTGCCAGCAGCCTAACCTACTACGAGCAGTACTTC; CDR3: CASSLTYYEQYF
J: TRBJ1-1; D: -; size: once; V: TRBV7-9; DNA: TGTGCCAGCAGCTTAGACAGGGTCACTGAAGCTTTCTTT; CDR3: CASSLDRVTEAFF
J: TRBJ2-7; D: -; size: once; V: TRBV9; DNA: TGTGCCAGCAGCGTAGAAGGACGGGGCGAGCAGTACTTC; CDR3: CASSVEGRGEQYF
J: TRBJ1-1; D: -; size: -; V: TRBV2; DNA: TGTGCCAGCAAAGAGTGGGAGGGATTGAACACTGAAGCTTTCTTT; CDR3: CASKEWEGLNTEAFF
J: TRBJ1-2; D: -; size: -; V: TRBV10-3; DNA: TGTGCCATCAGTGAGTCGTCAGGGAACTATGGCTACACCTTC; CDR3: CAISESSGNYGYTF
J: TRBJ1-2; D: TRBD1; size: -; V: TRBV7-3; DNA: TGTGCCAGCAGCCCCGGAGGACAGGGCGACTATGGCTACACCTTC; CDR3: CASSPGGQGDYGYTF